This T cell receptor (beta chain) is drawn from a study of T cell changes during pregnancy in multiple sclerosis. Clones were read by immunoSEQ multiplex PCR, and TCRdb kept only the in-frame ones, dropping some. The table shows about 53,000 clones, with nearly 95% occurring only once. From germline, CDR1 is SNHLY and CDR2 FYNNEI. The CDR3 is 13 amino acids. The germline V and J ends were trimmed by 2 bases and 2 bases, with 7 bases remaining between them. The clonotype was recovered from a female donor with multiple sclerosis, enrolled in a pregnancy study. Material: CD4+ T cells from peripheral blood mononuclear cells, obtained in the third trimester of pregnancy. The chain links TRBV2 to TRBJ2-7; D gene ambiguous. In nucleotides, the CDR3 is TGTGCCAGCAGTGAAACATACACCTACGAGCAGTACTTC. The encoded protein is CASSETYTYEQYF.